This T cell receptor (beta chain) was identified in a study of T cell responses to AZD1222 COVID-19 vaccine. Turning to this clone: The antigen is unknown. Other DNA sequences from this sample encode an identical CDR3 as well.

Trimming cost V 1 base and J 6 bases, with 4 bases left between them. Per the germline V gene, CDR1 is SNHLY and CDR2 is FYNNEI. The CDR3 sequence is 12 residues long. Findings and limits, study-wide: Donors skewed white British and female; clonal diversity was possibly underestimated. Spike regions recognized by vaccine-associated CD4 TCRs spanned the protein, led by 160-218 and 743-854.

Some second doses came at about 4 weeks and others at about 12 weeks; these were pooled. The method was immunoSEQ multiplex PCR; TCRdb's version includes in-frame clones alone and lacks a portion of them. The table has under 200,000 clones, 88% seen once; the top ten hold approximately 26%. The sequence was collected from an adult who received the AZD1222 COVID-19 vaccine. The specimen comprised peripheral blood, sampled 28 days after the second AZD1222 dose. This chain uses TRBV2 with TRBJ1-5; no definite D call. Here the CDR3 reads CASSEGGQPQHF. For the CDR3, the DNA is TGTGCCAGCAGTGAAGGGGGTCAGCCCCAGCATTTT.